These 29 T cell receptor beta chains share one sample of origin, sequenced in a study of shared clonotypes between healthy human individuals. This table comes from immunoSEQ multiplex PCR, and its TCRdb copy is limited to in-frame clones, with some not included. This table has around 2.3 million clones, around 95% appearing once. The sequencing sample was made of naive CD4+ T cells sorted from blood. The subset is: CD45RA+ positively selected. The source of these receptors is a man in his late teens or twenties in good health.

This chain joins TRBV30 and TRBJ1-5, with 7 positions matching TRBD1. J was trimmed by 1 base and V by 2 bases; bases with no gene match: 2. From germline, CDR1 is GTSNPN and CDR2 SVGIG (reference sequence). CDR3 length: 14 residues. The CDR3 DNA reads TGTGCCTGGAGTCCGGGACAGAGCAATCAGCCCCAGCATTTT. Its translation is CAWSPGQSNQPQHF.

In regard to this clone: The identical CDR3 is also encoded by other nucleotide sequences in the sample. The chain combines TRBV18 with TRBJ1-3, with D tentatively TRBD1 (5 bases). The CDR3 consists of 15 residues. Per the germline V gene, CDR1 is KGHSH and CDR2 is LQKENI. The ends were cut back, 0 bases at V and 2 bases at J, with 8 bases in the middle. The CDR3 DNA reads as TGTGCCAGCTCACCACCGGGGGGACCTGGAAACACCATATATTTT. Its protein is CASSPPGGPGNTIYF.

The chain couples TRBV28 to TRBJ1-2, with 10 bases fitting TRBD1. CDR1 and CDR2 from the germline V gene are MDHEN and SYDVKM. The CDR3 length is 16 residues. J lost 3 bases, V lost 5 bases, and 9 bases had no gene match. The CDR3 here is CASSPSPGQGHYGYTF. The CDR3 coding sequence is TGTGCCAGCAGTCCGTCCCCGGGACAGGGGCACTATGGCTACACCTTC.

This sequence joins TRBV7-6 and TRBJ2-5, with 10 bases identical to TRBD1. V trimming: 4 bases; J trimming: 5 bases; junction bases outside the gene matches: 10. The CDR3 contains 16 residues. The V gene's germline CDR1 is SGHVS and CDR2 FNYEAQ. As DNA, the CDR3 is TGTGCCAGCAGCTCCTTAAGGACAGGGGGTGTGGAGACCCAGTACTTC. Translated, it gives CASSSLRTGGVETQYF.

This clone was found a few times. The chain carries TRBV6-5 and TRBJ1-2, with 7 bases identical to TRBD1. Germline V gives CDR1 MNHEY, CDR2 SVGAGI. The CDR3 covers 13 residues. V dropped 2 bases and J dropped 7; count of bases not matched to a gene: 4. The CDR3 sequence is CASSYTQGGGYTF. DNA of the CDR3: TGTGCCAGCAGTTACACTCAGGGGGGTGGCTACACCTTC.

V gene TRBV5-6 combines with J gene TRBJ2-5; D is unresolved. This CDR3 is built from 12 residues. The V gene lost 2 bases and the J gene lost 5 bases, with 7 bases spanning the gap. CDR1 is SGHDT and CDR2 is YYEEEE in the germline V gene. The CDR3 DNA follows: TGTGCCAGCAGCTTTAATTCGGAGACCCAGTACTTC. Translated, it gives CASSFNSETQYF.

V gene TRBV5-6 combines with J gene TRBJ1-1, with 12 bases matching TRBD1. V lost 10 bases to trimming and J lost 6 bases; unmatched junction nucleotides: 13. CDR1 and CDR2 from the germline V gene are SGHDT and YYEEEE. CDR3 length: 15 residues. CDR3 coding DNA: TGTGCCTCCAGGGACAGGGGGCTTGGTTTTTCTGAAGCTTTCTTT. Translated, it gives CASRDRGLGFSEAFF.

J is TRBJ1-3 and V is TRBV10-3; D might be TRBD1 (5 bases). There are 14 residues in the CDR3. Trimming removed 7 bases at V and 1 base at J, with 11 bases between. The germline V gene encodes CDR1 ENHRY and CDR2 SYGVKD. CDR3 in DNA: TGTGCCATCACGGACACCGCATCTGGAAACACCATATATTTT. This encodes CAITDTASGNTIYF.

DNA for the CDR3: TGCGCCAGCAGTGAGAATCCCCATTGGAACACTGAGGGTTTCTTT. Translated: CASSENPHWNTEGFF. The chain combines TRBV10-1 with TRBJ1-1; no clear D. There are 15 residues in the CDR3. Trimming shortened V by 2 bases and J by 13 bases, and 23 bases separated the two germline ends. CDR1 and CDR2 from the germline V gene are WNHNN and SYGVQD (reference sequence).

The chain combines TRBV30 with TRBJ1-1; TRBD1 might be the D (5 bases). The CDR3 is 14 residues long. The ends were cut back, 1 base at V and 0 bases at J, with 9 bases in the middle. CDR1 and CDR2 from the germline V gene are GTSNPN and SVGIG (reference sequence). The CDR3 spells CAWSAGRMNTEAFF. The CDR3, as DNA: TGTGCCTGGAGTGCAGGGCGAATGAACACTGAAGCTTTCTTT.

This clone was seen more than once but under ten times. The rearrangement joins TRBV5-6 to TRBJ2-7; no reliable D call. With 0 bases removed from V and 7 bases from J, the gap between germline ends came to 17 bases. Germline CDR1 reads SGHDT; CDR2 reads YYEEEE. This CDR3 spans 15 amino acids. The DNA for the CDR3 is TGTGCCAGCAGCTTGGTGTCCAGGCCAACGCGGGAGCAGTACTTC. Protein: CASSLVSRPTREQYF.

In this sample, this clone turned up once. The chain joins TRBV7-2 to TRBJ1-2; D uncertain. V lost 3 bases, J lost 6 bases, and 14 bases lay in between. The germline gives CDR1 SGHTA, CDR2 FQGNSA. CDR3 length: 14 amino acids. In nucleotides, the CDR3 is TGTGCCAGCAGCTTCTCAACCTGGGGTGATGGCTACACCTTC. Its translation: CASSFSTWGDGYTF.

This chain uses TRBV19 with TRBJ1-5; the D gene is possibly TRBD1 (6 bases). Germline values: CDR1 LNHDA, CDR2 SQIVND (reference sequence). V was trimmed by 3 bases and J by 5 bases, leaving 14 bases between them. This CDR3 is 15 amino acids long. This CDR3 is CASSMRGGRDQPQHF. As DNA, the CDR3 is TGTGCCAGTAGTATGCGGGGGGGCCGGGATCAGCCCCAGCATTTT.

The chain recombines TRBV6-1 with TRBJ1-2, with 8 bases matching TRBD1. The germline V gene encodes CDR1 MNHNS and CDR2 SASEGT. CDR3 length equals 15 residues. V lost 0 bases and J lost 5; bases outside the gene matches: 5. CDR3 in DNA: TGTGCCAGCAGTGAAGCCCTGACAGGGGTTTATGGCTACACCTTC. It is translated as CASSEALTGVYGYTF.

The chain uses TRBV7-9 and TRBJ2-7; possible D gene TRBD2, 5 bases. This CDR3 contains 12 residues. The V end was cut by 3 bases, the J end by 6 bases, with 9 bases between. Germline CDR1 SEHNR, CDR2 FQNEAQ (reference sequence). CDR3 protein: CASSFGELEQYF. The CDR3 bases are TGTGCCAGCAGCTTCGGGGAACTCGAGCAGTACTTC.

The chain couples TRBV5-8 to TRBJ2-1; D gene ambiguous. Trimming removed 1 base from V and 6 bases from J, with 5 bases in between. This CDR3 spans 12 amino acids. Germline lookup yields CDR1 SGHTS and CDR2 YDEGEE. The CDR3 DNA follows: TGTGCCAGCAGCTTGTCCCGCAATGAGCAGTTCTTC. Protein: CASSLSRNEQFF.

In regard to this clone: Different DNA sequences within this sample yield the same CDR3. V usage is TRBV18 and J usage is TRBJ2-5; D gene unclear. There are 13 residues in the CDR3. V dropped 2 bases and J dropped 4 bases, with 8 bases sitting between them. CDR1 is KGHSH and CDR2 is LQKENI in the germline V gene. CDR3 DNA: TGTGCCAGCTCACCAAATTTGGGAGAGACCCAGTACTTC. This encodes CASSPNLGETQYF.

The rearrangement links TRBV5-1 to TRBJ2-3; D ambiguous. This CDR3 is built from 13 residues. V lost 6 bases and J lost 2, with 10 bases in between. Germline lookup yields CDR1 SGHRS and CDR2 YFSETQ. CDR3 region: CASNDAHTDTQYF. In nucleotides, the CDR3 is TGCGCCAGCAACGACGCTCACACAGATACGCAGTATTTT.

This chain joins TRBV28 and TRBJ1-5, with D possibly matching TRBD1 (5 bases). The CDR3 consists of 15 residues. In germline, CDR1 is MDHEN, CDR2 SYDVKM. V was pared by 6 bases and J by 4 bases, with 16 bases between. The CDR3 is CASSVGAGDNQPQHF. The CDR3 DNA sequence: TGTGCCAGCAGCGTCGGTGCGGGGGATAATCAGCCCCAGCATTTT.

V gene TRBV6-6 combines with J gene TRBJ1-1; D is unclear. Germline loops: CDR1 MNHNY, CDR2 SVGAGI (reference sequence). The CDR3 totals 12 residues. Between the trimmed V and J ends, which lost 8 bases and 6 bases, there was a span of 13 bases. CDR3 coding DNA: TGTGCCAGCGTTAGGGTTCTCCCTGAAGCTTTCTTT. This gives the protein CASVRVLPEAFF.

The chain is built from TRBV4-1 and TRBJ2-7; D uncertain. Trimming cost V 4 bases and J 3 bases, with 10 bases left between them. The V gene's germline CDR1 is MGHRA and CDR2 YSYEKL. The CDR3 contains 13 residues. Here the CDR3 DNA reads TGCGCCAGCAGCCGTCAGCTTCTCTACGAGCAGTACTTC. The encoded protein is CASSRQLLYEQYF.

The chain carries TRBV28 and TRBJ1-2; TRBD1 matches 7 bases. This CDR3 has 15 residues. Looked up from germline, CDR1 is MDHEN and CDR2 is SYDVKM. J gave up 3 bases and V 6 bases, and 10 bases lay outside the gene matches. The CDR3 reads CASRTPRGEDYGYTF. In DNA, the CDR3 is TGTGCCAGCAGAACCCCCAGGGGGGAGGACTATGGCTACACCTTC.

Worth noting for this clone: An end of the junction does not agree with germline; a read error may underlie this. The chain combines TRBV28 with TRBJ2-7; perhaps TRBD2 as D (6 bases). Per germline, CDR1 MDHEN and CDR2 SYDVKM. This CDR3 is 12 amino acids long. The CDR3 protein is CASSSSSWRVNF. The CDR3 bases are TGTGCCAGCAGTTCTTCCTCCTGGAGGGTAAACTTC.

The V gene is TRBV11-3, the J gene TRBJ2-7; D gene uncertain. The CDR3 contains 14 residues. The V gene lost 0 bases and the J gene lost 11 bases, with 17 bases spanning the gap. Germline assignment: CDR1 SGHNT and CDR2 YENEEA. This CDR3 is CASSLDSALGREYF. DNA for the CDR3: TGTGCCAGCAGCTTAGATTCGGCATTAGGAAGGGAGTACTTC.

A word on this clone: Other DNA sequences in the same sample also yield this CDR3. V usage is TRBV29-1 and J usage is TRBJ1-2; D gene uncertain. V dropped 4 bases and J dropped 0 bases, with 3 bases sitting between them. This CDR3 contains 11 residues. Per the germline V gene, CDR1 is SQVTM and CDR2 is ANQGSEA. The CDR3 reads CSVVANYGYTF. The CDR3, as DNA: TGCAGCGTTGTAGCTAACTATGGCTACACCTTC. Combining the CDR3 with reference TRBV29-1 and TRBJ1-2 gives the whole variable domain SAVISQKPSRDICQRGTSLTIQCQVDSQVTMMFWYRQQPGQSLTLIATANQGSEATYESGFVIDKFPISRPNLTFSTLTVSNMSPEDSSIYLCSVVANYGYTFGSGTRLTVV.

This clone has more than one count but fewer than ten. The V gene is TRBV6-1, the J gene TRBJ2-2; 10 bases are shared with TRBD2. The CDR3 is 16 amino acids. V trimming: 4 bases; J trimming: 5 bases; junction bases outside the gene matches: 7. Germline V gene sequence: CDR1 MNHNS, CDR2 SASEGT. The CDR3 nucleotides are TGTGCCAGCAGTGCCGGACTAGCGGAAAGAACCGGGGAGCTGTTTTTT. Translated, it gives CASSAGLAERTGELFF.

V and J are TRBV18 and TRBJ1-1; no clear D gene. V gave up 2 bases and J gave up 4 bases, with 17 bases separating them. This CDR3 contains 16 residues. Germline values: CDR1 KGHSH, CDR2 LQKENI. The CDR3 sequence: CASSPGQPQIITEAFF. As DNA, the CDR3 is TGTGCCAGCTCACCAGGGCAGCCTCAGATCATCACTGAAGCTTTCTTT. The variable domain in full, completed from reference TRBV18 and TRBJ1-1, reads NAGVMQNPRHLVRRRGQEARLRCSPMKGHSHVYWYRQLPEEGLKFMVYLQKENIIDESGMPKERFSAEFPKEGPSILRIQQVVRGDSAAYFCASSPGQPQIITEAFFGQGTRLTVV.

CDR3 residues: CASSQPSGVREQYF. DNA of the CDR3: TGTGCCAGCAGCCAACCTAGCGGAGTCCGCGAGCAGTACTTC. V and J are TRBV11-2 and TRBJ2-7; 7 bases are a match to TRBD2. This CDR3 spans 14 amino acids. Germline V gene data show CDR1 as SGHAT and CDR2 as FQNNGV. V lost 5 bases to trimming and J lost 6 bases; unmatched junction nucleotides: 10.

The chain joins TRBV5-4 to TRBJ2-7, with 7 bases aligning to TRBD2. V gave up 0 bases and J gave up 6 bases; unmatched junction bases: 6. This CDR3 comprises 14 residues. The germline V gene has CDR1 SGHNT and CDR2 YYREEE (reference sequence). This CDR3 is CASSLGAGEVEQYF. For the CDR3, the DNA is TGTGCCAGCAGCTTGGGGGCGGGAGAAGTCGAGCAGTACTTC.